This TCR beta chain was sequenced for a study of T-cell reconstitution after alpha-beta-depleted transplantation in children (dated by TCRdb to the mid-2010s). Notes on the research overall: T-cell immune reconstitution after TCRalphabeta/CD19-depleted allogeneic hematopoietic cell transplantation in children was quantitatively tracked in the study by means of TCR repertoire profiling. What the work shows at the level of the full study, not this receptor alone: Over subsequent months, a decline in hyperexpanded clone frequencies was noted, and after one year, T-cell counts and TCRbeta diversity were mostly ascribed to newly produced T cells. The high TCRbeta diversity at day 60 in some patients was ascribed to recipient T cells and intrathymic progenitors that had survived conditioning. About two months after transplant, the apparently early recovery of alphabetaT-cell counts reportedly depended on just several hundred clones that had expanded rapidly and came from non-depleted graft cells.

The library was produced with PCR. The data were produced on an Illumina HiSeq 2500. TCR libraries were prepared with molecular barcoding, using unique molecular identifiers to normalize TCRbeta repertoire quantification. TCRdb took the public reads, trimmed them with fastp at Q25, ran MiXCR for clone calling and kept in-frame beta chains. When rows share a CDR3 protein, they turn into one entry using the most common DNA and genes. In this sample the table shows approximately 500,000 distinct CDR3 sequences, 25% to 30% of which occur a single time. The ten largest clones represent around a third of the sample. Clipping removes 4 bases from V and 5 bases from J, with 3 as the unmatched junction base count. In the germline V gene, CDR1 corresponds to KGHSH and CDR2 to LQKENI. The CDR3 has 14 amino acids, counting the end cysteine and phenylalanine. Only the CDR3 part of the read is kept: 42 bases, read in frame from the first base.

The treatment or condition tag for this specimen amounts to: allogeneic hematopoietic cell transplantation with graft depleted of TCRalphabeta T cells and CD19 B cells. Transplant recipients were children who received TCRalphabeta/CD19-depleted allogeneic hematopoietic cell grafts. This clonotype has more than one count but fewer than ten. The antigen it binds to is not known. Base qualities are not provided; no much larger clone lies one nucleotide away. The chain is made from TRBV18 and TRBJ2-7, with 12 central nucleotides matching TRBD1. This clonotype was sampled from a boy younger than two with Wiskott-Aldrich syndrome, due to receive a stem cell transplant. The sample in question was PBMCs, obtained before TCRalphabeta/CD19-depleted stem cell transplant. The bases are TGTGCCAGCTCACGGGACAGGGGGCTCGACGAGCAGTACTTC. This yields the protein CASSRDRGLDEQYF.